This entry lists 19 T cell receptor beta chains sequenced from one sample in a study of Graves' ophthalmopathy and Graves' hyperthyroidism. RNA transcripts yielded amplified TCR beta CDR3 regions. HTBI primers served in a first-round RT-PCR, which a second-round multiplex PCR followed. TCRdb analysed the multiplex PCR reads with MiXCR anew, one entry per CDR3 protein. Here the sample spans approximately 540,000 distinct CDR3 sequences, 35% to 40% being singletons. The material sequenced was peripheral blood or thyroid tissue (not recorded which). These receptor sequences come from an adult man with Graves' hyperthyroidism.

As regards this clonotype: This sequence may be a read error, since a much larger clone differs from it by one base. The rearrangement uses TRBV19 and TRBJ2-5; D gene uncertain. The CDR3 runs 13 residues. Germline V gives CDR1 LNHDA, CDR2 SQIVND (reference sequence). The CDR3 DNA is TGTGCCGGTAGTATACCGTACCAAGAGACCCAGTACTTC. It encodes CAGSIPYQETQYF.

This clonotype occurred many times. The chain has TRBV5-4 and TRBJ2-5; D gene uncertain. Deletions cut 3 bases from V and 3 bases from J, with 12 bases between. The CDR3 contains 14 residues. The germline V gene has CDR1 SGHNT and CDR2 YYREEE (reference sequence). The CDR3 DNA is TGTGCCAGCAGCTCCCCAGCAGGAAAAGAGACCCAGTACTTC. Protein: CASSSPAGKETQYF.

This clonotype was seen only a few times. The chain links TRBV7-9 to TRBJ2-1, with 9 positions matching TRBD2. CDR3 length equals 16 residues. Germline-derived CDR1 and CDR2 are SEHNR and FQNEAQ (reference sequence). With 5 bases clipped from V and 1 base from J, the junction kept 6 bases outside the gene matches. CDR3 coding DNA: TGTGCCAGCAGCCGAACTAGCGGGCGATCCTACAATGAGCAGTTCTTC. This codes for CASSRTSGRSYNEQFF.

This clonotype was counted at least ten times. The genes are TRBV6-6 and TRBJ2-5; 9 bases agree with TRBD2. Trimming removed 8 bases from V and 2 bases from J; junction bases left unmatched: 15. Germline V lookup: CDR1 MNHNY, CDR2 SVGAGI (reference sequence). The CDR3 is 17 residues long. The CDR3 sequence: CASCERAGLAVQETQYF. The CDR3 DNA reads TGTGCCAGCTGCGAGCGGGCGGGACTAGCAGTTCAAGAGACCCAGTACTTC.

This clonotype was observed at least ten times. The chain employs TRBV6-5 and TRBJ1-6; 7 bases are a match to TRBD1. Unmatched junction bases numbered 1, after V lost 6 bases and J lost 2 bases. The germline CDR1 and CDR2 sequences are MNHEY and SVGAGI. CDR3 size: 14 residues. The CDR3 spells CASSDRAYNSPLHF. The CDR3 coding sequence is TGTGCCAGCAGCGACAGGGCCTATAATTCACCCCTCCACTTT.

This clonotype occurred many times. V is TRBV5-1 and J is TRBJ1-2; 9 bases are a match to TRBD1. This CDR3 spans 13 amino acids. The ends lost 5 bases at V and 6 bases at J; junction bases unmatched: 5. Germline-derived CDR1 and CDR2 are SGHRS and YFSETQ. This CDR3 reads CASSPGTGNGYTF. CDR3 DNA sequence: TGCGCCAGCAGTCCCGGGACAGGGAATGGCTACACCTTC.

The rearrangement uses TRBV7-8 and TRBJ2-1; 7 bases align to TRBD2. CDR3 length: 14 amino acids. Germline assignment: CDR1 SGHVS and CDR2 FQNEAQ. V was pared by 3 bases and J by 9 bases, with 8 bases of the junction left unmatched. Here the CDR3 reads CASSFLAGGSEQFF. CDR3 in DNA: TGTGCCAGCAGCTTCCTCGCCGGGGGGAGTGAGCAGTTCTTC. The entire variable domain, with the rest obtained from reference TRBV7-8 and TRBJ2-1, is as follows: GAGVSQSPRYKVAKRGQDVALRCDPISGHVSLFWYQQALGQGPEFLTYFQNEAQLDKSGLPSDRFFAERPEGSVSTLKIQRTQQEDSAVYLCASSFLAGGSEQFFGPGTRLTVL.

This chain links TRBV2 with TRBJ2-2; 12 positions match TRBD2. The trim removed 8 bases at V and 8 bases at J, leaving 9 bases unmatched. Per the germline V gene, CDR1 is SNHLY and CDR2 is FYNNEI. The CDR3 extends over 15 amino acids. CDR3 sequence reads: CASYLAGGLTGELFF. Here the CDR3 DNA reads TGTGCCAGCTACCTAGCGGGGGGGCTTACGGGGGAGCTGTTTTTT.

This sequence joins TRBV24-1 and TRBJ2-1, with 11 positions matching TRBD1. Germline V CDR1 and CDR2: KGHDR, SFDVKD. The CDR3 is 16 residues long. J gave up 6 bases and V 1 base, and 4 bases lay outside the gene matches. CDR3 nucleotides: TGTGCCACCAGTGATTTTGGACAGGGGGCCGGCAATGAGCAGTTCTTC. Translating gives CATSDFGQGAGNEQFF.

DNA for the CDR3: TGTGCCAGCAGCTTCGTCGGGTTCCCAACTAGCACAGATACGCAGTATTTT. Translation: CASSFVGFPTSTDTQYF. The chain uses TRBV7-2 and TRBJ2-3; D is undetermined. CDR1 SGHTA and CDR2 FQGNSA come from the germline V gene. CDR3 length: 17 amino acids. V lost 3 bases to trimming and J lost 0 bases, with 16 bases between them.

The CDR3 sequence is CASSLNEGLGRETQYF. The CDR3 DNA reads TGTGCCAGCAGTTTAAATGAGGGGTTGGGGAGAGAGACCCAGTACTTC. The rearrangement joins TRBV12-3 or TRBV12-4 to TRBJ2-5; D may be TRBD1 or TRBD2 (5 bases each). Trimming left V 2 bases short and J 4 bases short, with 17 bases between. The length of the CDR3 is 16 residues.

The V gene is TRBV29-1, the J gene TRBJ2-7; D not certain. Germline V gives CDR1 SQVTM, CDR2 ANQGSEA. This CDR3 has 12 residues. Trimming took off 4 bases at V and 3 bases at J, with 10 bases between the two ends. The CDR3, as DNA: TGCAGCGTTGGCCCTGTAAGCTACGAGCAGTACTTC. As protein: CSVGPVSYEQYF.

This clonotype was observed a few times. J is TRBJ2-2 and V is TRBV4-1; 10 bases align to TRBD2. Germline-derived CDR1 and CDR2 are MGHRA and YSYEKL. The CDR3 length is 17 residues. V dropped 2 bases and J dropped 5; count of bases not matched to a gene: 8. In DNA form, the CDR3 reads TGCGCCAGCAGCCAATATATAGCGGGAGGTTGGACCGGGGAGCTGTTTTTT. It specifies CASSQYIAGGWTGELFF.

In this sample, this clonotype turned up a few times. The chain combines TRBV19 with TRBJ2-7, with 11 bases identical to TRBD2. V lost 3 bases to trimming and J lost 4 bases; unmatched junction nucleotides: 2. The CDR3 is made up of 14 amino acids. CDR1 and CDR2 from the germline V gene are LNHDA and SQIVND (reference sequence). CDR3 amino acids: CASSIGTSGYEQYF. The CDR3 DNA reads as TGTGCCAGTAGTATCGGGACTAGCGGATACGAGCAGTACTTC.

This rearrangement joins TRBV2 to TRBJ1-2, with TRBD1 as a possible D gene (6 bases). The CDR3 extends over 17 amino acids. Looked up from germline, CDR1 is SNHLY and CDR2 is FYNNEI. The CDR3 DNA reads TGTGGAATCACGGTGGATTGGGGGCGTCGGTCTAACTATGGCTACACCTTC. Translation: CGITVDWGRRSNYGYTF.

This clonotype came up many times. The CDR3 loop is CASKGRTEAFF. CDR3 coding DNA: TGTGCCAGCAAGGGAAGGACTGAAGCTTTCTTT. The chain joins TRBV12-3 or TRBV12-4 to TRBJ1-1; unclear D gene. Trimming took 7 bases from V and 5 from J, leaving 8 bases between them. This CDR3 spans 11 amino acids.

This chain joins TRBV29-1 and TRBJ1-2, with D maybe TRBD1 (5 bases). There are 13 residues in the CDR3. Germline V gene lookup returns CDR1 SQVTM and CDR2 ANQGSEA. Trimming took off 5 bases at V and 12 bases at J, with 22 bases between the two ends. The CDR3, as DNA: TGCAGCGTTTCCGGGACTTCTCCCTCTGGAAACACCTTC. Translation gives CSVSGTSPSGNTF. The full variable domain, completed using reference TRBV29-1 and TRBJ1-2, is SAVISQKPSRDICQRGTSLTIQCQVDSQVTMMFWYRQQPGQSLTLIATANQGSEATYESGFVIDKFPISRPNLTFSTLTVSNMSPEDSSIYLCSVSGTSPSGNTFGSGTRLTVV.

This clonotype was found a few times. Here the CDR3 reads CASSLGPPRAYEQYF. The CDR3 region has the DNA TGTGCCAGCAGTTTGGGACCTCCGCGGGCCTACGAGCAGTACTTC. The chain couples TRBV27 to TRBJ2-7; D may correspond to TRBD1 or TRBD2 (5 bases each). CDR1 MNHEY and CDR2 SMNVEV come from the germline V gene (reference sequence). Trimming stripped 3 bases from V and 2 bases from J, with 14 bases between. The CDR3 covers 15 residues.

CDR3: CASSPGTGLDTIYF. CDR3 coding DNA: TGTGCCAGCAGTCCGGGGACAGGGTTAGACACCATATATTTT. The chain joins TRBV12-3 or TRBV12-4 to TRBJ1-3; TRBD1 agrees at 9 bases. Trimming removed 5 bases from V and 8 bases from J; junction bases left unmatched: 7. The CDR3 covers 14 residues.